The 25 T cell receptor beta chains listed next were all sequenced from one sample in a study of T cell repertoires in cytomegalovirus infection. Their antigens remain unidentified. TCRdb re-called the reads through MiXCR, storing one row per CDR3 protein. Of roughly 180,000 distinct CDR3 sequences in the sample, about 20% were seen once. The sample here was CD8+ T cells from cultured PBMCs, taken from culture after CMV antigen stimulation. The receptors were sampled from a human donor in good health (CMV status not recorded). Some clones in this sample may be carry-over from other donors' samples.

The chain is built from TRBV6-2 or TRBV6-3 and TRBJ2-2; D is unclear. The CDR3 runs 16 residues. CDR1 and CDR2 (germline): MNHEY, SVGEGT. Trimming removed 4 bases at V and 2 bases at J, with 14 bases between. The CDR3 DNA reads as TGTGCCAGCAGTTTACCCCGAGACGGAAACACCGGGGAGCTGTTTTTT. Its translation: CASSLPRDGNTGELFF.

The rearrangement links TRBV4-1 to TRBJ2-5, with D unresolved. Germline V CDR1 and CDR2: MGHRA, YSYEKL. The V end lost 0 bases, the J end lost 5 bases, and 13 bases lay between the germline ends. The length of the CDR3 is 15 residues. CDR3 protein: CASSQDVTWTETQYF. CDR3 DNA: TGCGCCAGCAGCCAAGATGTAACGTGGACGGAGACCCAGTACTTC.

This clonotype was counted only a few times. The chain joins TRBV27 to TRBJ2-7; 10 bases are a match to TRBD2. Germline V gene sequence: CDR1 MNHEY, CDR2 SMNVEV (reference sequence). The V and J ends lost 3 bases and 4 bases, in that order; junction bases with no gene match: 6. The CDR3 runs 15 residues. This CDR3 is CASSLASGGRYEQYF. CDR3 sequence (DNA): TGTGCCAGCAGTTTGGCTAGCGGGGGACGTTACGAGCAGTACTTC.

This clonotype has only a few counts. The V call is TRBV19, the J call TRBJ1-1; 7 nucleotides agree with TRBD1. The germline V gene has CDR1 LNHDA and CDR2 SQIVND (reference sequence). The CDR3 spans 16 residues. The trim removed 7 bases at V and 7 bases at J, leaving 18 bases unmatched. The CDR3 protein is CASKMEGAYTQGEAFF. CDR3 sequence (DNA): TGTGCCAGTAAAATGGAGGGGGCTTACACCCAGGGTGAAGCTTTCTTT.

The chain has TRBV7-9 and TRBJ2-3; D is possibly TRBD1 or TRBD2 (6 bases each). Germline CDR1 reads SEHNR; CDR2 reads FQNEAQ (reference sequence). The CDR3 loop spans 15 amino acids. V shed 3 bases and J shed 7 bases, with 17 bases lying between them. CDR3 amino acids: CASSFGSGGENTQYF. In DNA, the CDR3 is TGTGCCAGCAGCTTCGGGTCCGGGGGCGAAAATACGCAGTATTTT. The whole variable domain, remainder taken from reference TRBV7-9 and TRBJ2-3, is DTGVSQNPRHKITKRGQNVTFRCDPISEHNRLYWYRQTLGQGPEFLTYFQNEAQLEKSRLLSDRFSAERPKGSFSTLEIQRTEQGDSAMYLCASSFGSGGENTQYFGPGTRLTVL.

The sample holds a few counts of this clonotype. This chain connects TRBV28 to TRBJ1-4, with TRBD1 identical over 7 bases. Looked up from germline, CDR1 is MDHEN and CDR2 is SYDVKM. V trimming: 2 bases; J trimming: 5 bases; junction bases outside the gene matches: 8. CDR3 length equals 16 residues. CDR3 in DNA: TGTGCCAGCAGTTTAGACCGGACAGGCCCCAATGAAAAACTGTTTTTT. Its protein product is CASSLDRTGPNEKLFF.

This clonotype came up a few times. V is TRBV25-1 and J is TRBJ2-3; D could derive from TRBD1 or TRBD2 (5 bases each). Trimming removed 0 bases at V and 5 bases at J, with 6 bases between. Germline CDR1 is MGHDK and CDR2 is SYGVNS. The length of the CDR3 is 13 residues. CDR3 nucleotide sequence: TGTGCCAGCAGTGAATATGGGGGAGATACGCAGTATTTT. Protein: CASSEYGGDTQYF.

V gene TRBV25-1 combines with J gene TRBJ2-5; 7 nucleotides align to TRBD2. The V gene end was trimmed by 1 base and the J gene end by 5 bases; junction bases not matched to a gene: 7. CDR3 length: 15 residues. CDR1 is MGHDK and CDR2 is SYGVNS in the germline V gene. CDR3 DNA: TGTGCCAGCAGTGAATTAGTGGGAGGGACGGAGACCCAGTACTTC. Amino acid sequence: CASSELVGGTETQYF.

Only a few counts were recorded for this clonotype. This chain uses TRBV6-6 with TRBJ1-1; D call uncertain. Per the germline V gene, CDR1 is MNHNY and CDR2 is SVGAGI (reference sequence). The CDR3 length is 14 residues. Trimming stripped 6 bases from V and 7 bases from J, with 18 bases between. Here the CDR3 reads CASSLVAATDEAFF. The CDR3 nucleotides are TGTGCCAGCAGCTTAGTGGCAGCCACAGATGAAGCTTTCTTT.

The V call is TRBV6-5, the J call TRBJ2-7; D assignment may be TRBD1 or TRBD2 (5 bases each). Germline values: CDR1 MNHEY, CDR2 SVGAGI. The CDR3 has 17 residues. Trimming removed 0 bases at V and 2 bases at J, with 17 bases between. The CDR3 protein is CASSYSDPTLGAYEQYF. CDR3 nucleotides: TGTGCCAGCAGTTACTCGGACCCAACGTTGGGGGCCTACGAGCAGTACTTC.

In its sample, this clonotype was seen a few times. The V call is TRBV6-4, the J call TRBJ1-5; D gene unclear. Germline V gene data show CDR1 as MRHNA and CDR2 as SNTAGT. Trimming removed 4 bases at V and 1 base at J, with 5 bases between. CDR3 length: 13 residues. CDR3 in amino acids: CASSAGSNQPQHF. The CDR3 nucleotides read TGTGCCAGCAGTGCGGGAAGCAATCAGCCCCAGCATTTT.

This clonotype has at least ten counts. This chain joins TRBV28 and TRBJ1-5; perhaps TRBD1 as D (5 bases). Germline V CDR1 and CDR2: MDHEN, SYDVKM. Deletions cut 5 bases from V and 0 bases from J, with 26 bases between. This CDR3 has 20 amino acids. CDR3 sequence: CASSGHSEGSSEYSNQPQHF. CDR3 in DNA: TGTGCCAGCAGTGGACACAGCGAAGGGTCTTCTGAGTATAGCAATCAGCCCCAGCATTTT.

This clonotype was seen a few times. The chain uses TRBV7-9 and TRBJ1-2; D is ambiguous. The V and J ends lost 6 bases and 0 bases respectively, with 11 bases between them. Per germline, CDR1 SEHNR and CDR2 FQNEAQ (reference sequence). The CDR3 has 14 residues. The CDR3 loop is CASRPRTANYGYTF. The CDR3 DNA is TGTGCCAGCAGACCGAGAACAGCTAACTATGGCTACACCTTC. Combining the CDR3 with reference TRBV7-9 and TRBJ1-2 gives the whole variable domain DTGVSQNPRHKITKRGQNVTFRCDPISEHNRLYWYRQTLGQGPEFLTYFQNEAQLEKSRLLSDRFSAERPKGSFSTLEIQRTEQGDSAMYLCASRPRTANYGYTFGSGTRLTVV.

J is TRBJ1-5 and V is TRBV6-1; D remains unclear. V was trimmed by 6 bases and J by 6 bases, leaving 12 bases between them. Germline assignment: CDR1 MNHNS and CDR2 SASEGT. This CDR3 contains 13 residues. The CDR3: CASSPKVGQPQHF. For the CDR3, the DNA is TGTGCCAGCAGCCCGAAAGTAGGTCAGCCCCAGCATTTT.

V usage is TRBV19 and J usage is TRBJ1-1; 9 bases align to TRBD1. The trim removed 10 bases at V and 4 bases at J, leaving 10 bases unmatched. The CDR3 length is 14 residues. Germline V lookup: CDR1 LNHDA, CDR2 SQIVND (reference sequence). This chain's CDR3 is CATYGQGLSTEAFF. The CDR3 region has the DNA TGTGCCACCTACGGACAGGGGTTATCCACTGAAGCTTTCTTT.

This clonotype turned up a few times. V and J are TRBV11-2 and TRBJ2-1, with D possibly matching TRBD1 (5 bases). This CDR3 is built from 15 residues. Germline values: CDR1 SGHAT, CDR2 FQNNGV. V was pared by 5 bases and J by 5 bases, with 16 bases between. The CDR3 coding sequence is TGTGCCAGCAGCAAGACCAGGGATAGGAACAATGAGCAGTTCTTC. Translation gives CASSKTRDRNNEQFF. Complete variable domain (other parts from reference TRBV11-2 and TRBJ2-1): EAGVAQSPRYKIIEKRQSVAFWCNPISGHATLYWYQQILGQGPKLLIQFQNNGVVDDSQLPKDRFSAERLKGVDSTLKIQPAKLEDSAVYLCASSKTRDRNNEQFFGPGTRLTVL.

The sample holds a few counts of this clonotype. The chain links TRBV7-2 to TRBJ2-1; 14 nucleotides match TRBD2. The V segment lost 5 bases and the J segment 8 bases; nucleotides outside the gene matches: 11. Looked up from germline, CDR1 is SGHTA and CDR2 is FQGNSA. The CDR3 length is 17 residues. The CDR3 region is CASSTRLAGGPRDEQFF. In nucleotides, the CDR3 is TGTGCCAGCAGCACCAGACTAGCGGGGGGGCCTAGGGATGAGCAGTTCTTC.

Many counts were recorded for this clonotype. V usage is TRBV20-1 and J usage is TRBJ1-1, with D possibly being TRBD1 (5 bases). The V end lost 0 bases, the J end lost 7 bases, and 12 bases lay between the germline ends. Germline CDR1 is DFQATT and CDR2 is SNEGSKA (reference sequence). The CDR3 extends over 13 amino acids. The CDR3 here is CSARDGFGGEAFF. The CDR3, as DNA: TGCAGTGCTAGAGATGGGTTCGGGGGTGAAGCTTTCTTT.

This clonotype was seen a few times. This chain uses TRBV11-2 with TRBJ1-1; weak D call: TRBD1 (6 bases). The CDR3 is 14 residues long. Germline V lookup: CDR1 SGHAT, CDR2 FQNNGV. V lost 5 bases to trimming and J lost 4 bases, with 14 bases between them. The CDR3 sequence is CASSPTGPATEAFF. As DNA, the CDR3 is TGTGCCAGCAGCCCTACAGGGCCGGCCACTGAAGCTTTCTTT.

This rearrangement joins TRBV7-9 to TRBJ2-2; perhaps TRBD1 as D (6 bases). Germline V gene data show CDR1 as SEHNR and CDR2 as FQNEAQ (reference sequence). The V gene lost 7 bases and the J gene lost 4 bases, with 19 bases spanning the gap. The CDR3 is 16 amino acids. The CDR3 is CASIKSTGSGTGELFF. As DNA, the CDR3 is TGTGCCAGCATTAAATCTACAGGGAGTGGCACCGGGGAGCTGTTTTTT.

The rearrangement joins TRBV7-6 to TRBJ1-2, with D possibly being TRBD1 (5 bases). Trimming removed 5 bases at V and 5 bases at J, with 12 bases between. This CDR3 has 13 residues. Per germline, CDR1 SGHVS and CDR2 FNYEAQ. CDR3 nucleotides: TGTGCCAGCAGCCCGGGACGGCAATATGGCTACACCTTC. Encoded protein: CASSPGRQYGYTF.

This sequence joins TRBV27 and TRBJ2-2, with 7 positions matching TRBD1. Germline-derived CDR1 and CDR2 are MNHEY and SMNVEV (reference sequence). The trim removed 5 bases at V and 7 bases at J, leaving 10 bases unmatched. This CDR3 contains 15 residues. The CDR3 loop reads CASSPQGQPHGELFF. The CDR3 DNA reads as TGTGCCAGCAGTCCGCAGGGACAGCCCCACGGGGAGCTGTTTTTT.

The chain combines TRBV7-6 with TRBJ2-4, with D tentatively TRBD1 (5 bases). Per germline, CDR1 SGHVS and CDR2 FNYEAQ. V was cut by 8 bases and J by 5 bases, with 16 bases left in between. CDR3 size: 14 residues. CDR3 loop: CASSTDLNENIQYF. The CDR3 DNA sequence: TGTGCCAGCTCGACAGACCTAAATGAAAACATTCAGTACTTC.

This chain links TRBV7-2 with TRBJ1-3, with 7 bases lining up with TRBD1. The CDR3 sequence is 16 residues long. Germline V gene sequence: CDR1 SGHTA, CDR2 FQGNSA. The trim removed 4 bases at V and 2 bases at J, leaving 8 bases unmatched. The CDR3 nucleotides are TGTGCCAGCAGCTCCGGCAAGAGGGGGCCTGGAAACACCATATATTTT. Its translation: CASSSGKRGPGNTIYF. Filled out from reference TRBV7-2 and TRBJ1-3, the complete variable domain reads GAGVSQSPSNKVTEKGKDVELRCDPISGHTALYWYRQSLGQGLEFLIYFQGNSAPDKSGLPSDRFSAERTGGSVSTLTIQRTQQEDSAVYLCASSSGKRGPGNTIYFGEGSWLTVV.

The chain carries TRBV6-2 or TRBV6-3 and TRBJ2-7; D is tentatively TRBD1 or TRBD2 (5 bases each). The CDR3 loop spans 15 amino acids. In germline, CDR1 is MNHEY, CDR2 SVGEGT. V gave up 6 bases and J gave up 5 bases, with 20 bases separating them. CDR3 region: CASSRGTGGTDEQYF. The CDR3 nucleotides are TGTGCCAGCAGCCGGGGCACAGGTGGGACGGACGAGCAGTACTTC.